The 18 T cell receptor beta chains given below trace back to one sample, sequenced in a study of blood T cell repertoires in COVID-19. Measured with immunoSEQ multiplex PCR; TCRdb has only the in-frame clones, and not every one. The table shows a few hundred thousand clones, with around 80% occurring only once. Sequenced input: peripheral blood. These receptors all come from a woman aged 80 or over with acute or convalescent COVID-19.

This chain connects TRBV3-1 (or the pseudogene TRBV3-2) to TRBJ2-2, with 10 bases identical to TRBD2. The CDR3 is 18 residues long. Looked up from germline, CDR1 is LGHDT and CDR2 is YNNKEL (reference sequence). Losses at the gene ends were 1 base for V and 1 base for J; bases not matched to a gene: 6. The DNA of the CDR3 is TGTGCCAGCAGCCAAGTTTATCCTAGCGGGGGGAACACCGGGGAGCTGTTTTTT. This gives the protein CASSQVYPSGGNTGELFF.

V gene TRBV7-2 combines with J gene TRBJ1-5; a weak D match, TRBD1 (5 bases). The CDR3 is 14 residues long. V was pared by 5 bases and J by 1 base, with 9 bases between. Per germline, CDR1 SGHTA and CDR2 FQGNSA. CDR3 nucleotides: TGTGCCAGCAGCGCCTGGGGCAGCAATCAGCCCCAGCATTTT. Residues: CASSAWGSNQPQHF.

This clone is a singleton in its sample. The chain uses TRBV19 and TRBJ1-1; TRBD1 aligns across 7 bases. This CDR3 spans 14 amino acids. V dropped 5 bases and J dropped 4; count of bases not matched to a gene: 7. Germline V lookup: CDR1 LNHDA, CDR2 SQIVND (reference sequence). The chain's CDR3 is CASSQQGTGTEAFF. In DNA form, the CDR3 reads TGTGCCAGTAGTCAACAGGGGACGGGCACTGAAGCTTTCTTT.

The chain is built from TRBV20-1 and TRBJ1-2; D possibly corresponds to TRBD1 (6 bases). V dropped 5 bases and J dropped 4 bases, with 8 bases sitting between them. Germline V gives CDR1 DFQATT, CDR2 SNEGSKA (reference sequence). The CDR3 totals 11 residues. Here the CDR3 DNA reads TGCAGTGCTGGACAGTTCTATGGCTACACCTTC. It yields the protein CSAGQFYGYTF.

This sequence joins TRBV5-1 and TRBJ2-7, with unresolved D. CDR1 is SGHRS and CDR2 is YFSETQ in the germline V gene. This CDR3 has 15 amino acids. Trimming shortened V by 3 bases and J by 0 bases, and 13 bases separated the two germline ends. CDR3 DNA sequence: TGCGCCAGCAGCTCCAGTTCGTTGGCCTCCTACGAGCAGTACTTC. Protein: CASSSSSLASYEQYF.

There are a few counts of this clone. This rearrangement joins TRBV7-3 to TRBJ1-5, with D maybe TRBD1 (6 bases). The ends were cut back, 3 bases at V and 5 bases at J, with 8 bases in the middle. Germline CDR1 and CDR2: SGHTA and FQGTGA. The CDR3 runs 13 residues. CDR3 residues: CASSFKGDQPQHF. CDR3 DNA sequence: TGTGCCAGCAGCTTCAAGGGGGATCAGCCCCAGCATTTT.

The CDR3 here is CATSDLPSGTSIYEQFF. CDR3 nucleotide sequence: TGTGCCACCAGTGATCTACCTTCCGGGACTAGCATCTATGAGCAGTTCTTC. This chain uses TRBV24-1 with TRBJ2-1, with 9 bases lining up with TRBD2. V lost 3 bases, J lost 8 bases, and 13 bases stayed unmatched. This CDR3 comprises 17 residues. Per the germline V gene, CDR1 is KGHDR and CDR2 is SFDVKD.

In this sample, this clone turned up once. V gene TRBV7-3 combines with J gene TRBJ2-5, with 12 bases fitting TRBD2. The CDR3 extends over 15 amino acids. CDR1 and CDR2 (germline): SGHTA, FQGTGA. J was trimmed by 5 bases and V by 5 bases; bases with no gene match: 6. In nucleotides, the CDR3 is TGTGCCAGCAGCCGGACTAGCGGGGTGTTTGAGACCCAGTACTTC. This encodes CASSRTSGVFETQYF. Complete variable domain (other parts from reference TRBV7-3 and TRBJ2-5): GAGVSQTPSNKVTEKGKYVELRCDPISGHTALYWYRQSLGQGPEFLIYFQGTGAADDSGLPNDRFFAVRPEGSVSTLKIQRTERGDSAVYLCASSRTSGVFETQYFGPGTRLLVL.

The chain joins TRBV12-5 to TRBJ2-1, with 11 bases aligning to TRBD2. The CDR3 length is 20 residues. In germline, CDR1 is LGHNT, CDR2 FRNRAP. With V trimmed by 0 bases and J by 6 bases, 16 bases remained unmatched. The CDR3 nucleotides are TGTGCTAGTGGTTTGGTTACGATTGCTAGCGGGGGGTTAGGAGGCAATGAGCAGTTCTTC. Translation gives CASGLVTIASGGLGGNEQFF.

V gene TRBV7-2 combines with J gene TRBJ2-5, with D hard to call. The CDR3 loop spans 13 amino acids. V lost 5 bases and J 3 bases, leaving 10 bases between the germline ends. The V gene's germline CDR1 is SGHTA and CDR2 FQGNSA. In DNA form, the CDR3 reads TGTGCCAGCAGCATCCCCCCGGAAGAGACCCAGTACTTC. Translating gives CASSIPPEETQYF.

This clone was detected only once. J is TRBJ1-2 and V is TRBV28, with 9 positions matching TRBD1. The trim removed 4 bases at V and 6 bases at J, leaving 15 bases unmatched. Germline CDR1 MDHEN, CDR2 SYDVKM. This CDR3 region has 17 residues. This CDR3 reads CASSSWTGAIRVNGYTF. CDR3 sequence (DNA): TGTGCCAGCAGTTCCTGGACAGGGGCAATTAGGGTTAATGGCTACACCTTC.

This rearrangement joins TRBV2 to TRBJ2-1; 7 positions match TRBD2. The V and J ends lost 2 bases and 2 bases, in that order; junction bases with no gene match: 3. The CDR3 extends over 15 amino acids. Germline CDR1 is SNHLY and CDR2 is FYNNEI. The CDR3 loop is CASSESRGAYNEQFF. For the CDR3, the DNA is TGTGCCAGCAGTGAAAGCCGGGGGGCCTACAATGAGCAGTTCTTC.

This clone has just a few counts. V is TRBV9 and J is TRBJ1-2; D ambiguous. Germline V gene data show CDR1 as SGDLS and CDR2 as YYNGEE. Trimming left V 3 bases short and J 2 bases short, with 11 bases between. This CDR3 region has 14 residues. The DNA of the CDR3 is TGTGCCAGCAGCGGGGCGGGTGGCAACTATGGCTACACCTTC. The encoded protein is CASSGAGGNYGYTF.

This rearrangement joins TRBV7-9 to TRBJ2-7; the match to TRBD2 covers 7 bases. V trimming: 0 bases; J trimming: 2 bases; junction bases outside the gene matches: 13. This CDR3 has 18 residues. From germline, CDR1 is SEHNR and CDR2 FQNEAQ (reference sequence). In DNA form, the CDR3 reads TGTGCCAGCAGCTTAGCAAGCCAACGAGGCGGGAGAACCTACGAGCAGTACTTC. It codes for CASSLASQRGGRTYEQYF. Together with reference TRBV7-9 and TRBJ2-7, the CDR3 gives the full variable domain: DTGVSQNPRHKITKRGQNVTFRCDPISEHNRLYWYRQTLGQGPEFLTYFQNEAQLEKSRLLSDRFSAERPKGSFSTLEIQRTEQGDSAMYLCASSLASQRGGRTYEQYFGPGTRLTVT.

The chain joins TRBV19 to TRBJ2-3; D is perhaps TRBD1 (5 bases). Germline V gene lookup returns CDR1 LNHDA and CDR2 SQIVND (reference sequence). CDR3 size: 15 residues. V shed 1 base and J shed 0 bases, with 8 bases lying between them. The CDR3 sequence: CASSIARTSTDTQYF. CDR3 bases: TGTGCCAGTAGTATAGCAAGGACAAGCACAGATACGCAGTATTTT.

This sequence joins TRBV7-2 and TRBJ2-3, with TRBD2 matching over 8 bases. The CDR3 covers 16 residues. CDR1 is SGHTA, CDR2 FQGNSA, per germline. V was clipped by 4 bases and J by 3 bases; unmatched bases: 9. The CDR3 is CASSSVLAGATDTQYF. DNA of the CDR3: TGTGCCAGCAGCTCTGTGCTAGCGGGTGCTACAGATACGCAGTATTTT.

The count of this clone is one. The chain employs TRBV6-5 and TRBJ1-6, with TRBD1 as a possible D gene (5 bases). The CDR3 covers 14 residues. V gave up 4 bases and J gave up 6 bases, with 10 bases separating them. Germline values: CDR1 MNHEY, CDR2 SVGAGI. The CDR3 here is CASSLLRVNSPLHF. As DNA, the CDR3 is TGTGCCAGCAGTTTGCTCAGGGTTAATTCACCCCTCCACTTT.

This chain uses TRBV2 with TRBJ1-6; TRBD1 is a possible D gene (5 bases). Trimming pared 6 bases from V and 5 bases from J, leaving 11 bases between. Per germline, CDR1 SNHLY and CDR2 FYNNEI. The CDR3 totals 14 residues. The chain's CDR3 is CASSGTGDNSPLHF. In nucleotides, the CDR3 is TGTGCCAGCAGCGGGACGGGAGATAATTCACCCCTCCACTTT.